This T cell receptor (beta chain) was observed in a study of blood T cell repertoires in COVID-19. Study context: The United States, Italy and Spain supplied acute and convalescent COVID-19 samples.

The V and J ends lost 3 bases and 8 bases, in that order; junction bases with no gene match: 11. The CDR3 is 16 residues long. Per the original methods: Using reference gene primer amplification, nucleated cell counts were estimated. Clones were sequenced by immunoSEQ multiplex PCR, and TCRdb holds only the in-frame ones, with some missing. The V and J calls and clone size are taken from that table; D and trimming were inferred from the DNA. The sample has under 200,000 clones; approximately 85% are singletons. The sample comprised peripheral blood. The V gene is TRBV23-1, the J gene TRBJ2-1; 9 nucleotides align to TRBD1. TRBV23-1 is treated as an ORF (open reading frame) with a function not yet certain. The TCR comes from a woman in her sixties or seventies with COVID-19, enrolled during active disease. CDR3 nucleotide sequence: TGCGCCAGCAGTCACCCGGGACAGGGTAATTATCATGAGCAGTTCTTC. It translates to CASSHPGQGNYHEQFF.